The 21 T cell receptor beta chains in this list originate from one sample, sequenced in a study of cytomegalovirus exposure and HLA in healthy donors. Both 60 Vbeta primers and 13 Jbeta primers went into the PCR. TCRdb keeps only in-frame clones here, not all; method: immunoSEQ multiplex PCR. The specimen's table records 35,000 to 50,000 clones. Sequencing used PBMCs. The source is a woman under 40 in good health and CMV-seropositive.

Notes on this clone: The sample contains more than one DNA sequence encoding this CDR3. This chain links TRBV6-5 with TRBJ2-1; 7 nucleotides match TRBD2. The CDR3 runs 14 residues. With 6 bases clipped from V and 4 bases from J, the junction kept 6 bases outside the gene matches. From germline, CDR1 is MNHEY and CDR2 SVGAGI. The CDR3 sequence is CASSRLAAYNEQFF. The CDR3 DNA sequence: TGTGCCAGCAGCCGACTAGCCGCGTACAATGAGCAGTTCTTC.

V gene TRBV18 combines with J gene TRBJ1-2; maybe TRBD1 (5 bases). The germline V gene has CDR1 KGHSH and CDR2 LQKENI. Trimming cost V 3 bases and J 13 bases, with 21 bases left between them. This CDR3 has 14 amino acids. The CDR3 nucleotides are TGTGCCAGCTCACCCTATAGTAACAGTTGGGGCATCACCTTC. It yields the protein CASSPYSNSWGITF. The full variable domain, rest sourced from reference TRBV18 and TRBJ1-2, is NAGVMQNPRHLVRRRGQEARLRCSPMKGHSHVYWYRQLPEEGLKFMVYLQKENIIDESGMPKERFSAEFPKEGPSILRIQQVVRGDSAAYFCASSPYSNSWGITFGSGTRLTVV.

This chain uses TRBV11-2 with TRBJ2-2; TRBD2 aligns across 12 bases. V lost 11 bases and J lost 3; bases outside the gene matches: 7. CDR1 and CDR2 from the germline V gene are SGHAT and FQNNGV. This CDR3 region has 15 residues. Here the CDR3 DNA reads TGTGCCGGTAGACTAGCGGGGGCCTACACCGGGGAGCTGTTTTTT. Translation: CAGRLAGAYTGELFF.

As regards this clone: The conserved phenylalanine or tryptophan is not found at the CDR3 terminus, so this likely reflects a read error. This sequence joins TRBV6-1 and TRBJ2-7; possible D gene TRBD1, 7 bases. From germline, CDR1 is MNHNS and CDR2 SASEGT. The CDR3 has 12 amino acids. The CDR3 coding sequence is TGTGCCGGCAGTCGACAGGGAGGCGAGCAGTACCTC. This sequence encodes CAGSRQGGEQYL.

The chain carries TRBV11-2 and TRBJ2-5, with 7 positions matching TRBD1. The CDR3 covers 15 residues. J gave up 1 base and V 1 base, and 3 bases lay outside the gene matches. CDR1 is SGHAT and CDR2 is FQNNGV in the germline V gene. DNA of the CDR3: TGTGCCAGCAGCTTAGGAGGGACAGTCCAAGAGACCCAGTACTTC. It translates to CASSLGGTVQETQYF.

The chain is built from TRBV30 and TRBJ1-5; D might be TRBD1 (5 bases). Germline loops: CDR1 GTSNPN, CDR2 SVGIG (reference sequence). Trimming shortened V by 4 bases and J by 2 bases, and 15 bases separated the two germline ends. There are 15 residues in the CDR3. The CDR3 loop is CAWTTGGSRNQPQHF. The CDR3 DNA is TGTGCCTGGACCACTGGGGGGTCACGCAATCAGCCCCAGCATTTT. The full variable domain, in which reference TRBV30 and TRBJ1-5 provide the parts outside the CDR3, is SQTIHQWPATLVQPVGSPLSLECTVEGTSNPNLYWYRQAAGRGLQLLFYSVGIGQISSEVPQNLSASRPQDRQFILSSKKLLLSDSGFYLCAWTTGGSRNQPQHFGDGTRLSIL.

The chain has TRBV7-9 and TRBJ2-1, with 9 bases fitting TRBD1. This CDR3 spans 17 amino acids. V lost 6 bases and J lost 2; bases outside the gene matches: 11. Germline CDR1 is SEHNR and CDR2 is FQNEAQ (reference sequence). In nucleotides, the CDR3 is TGTGCCAGCAGTCCGAAAGCGGGACAGGGTACCTACAATGAGCAGTTCTTC. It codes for CASSPKAGQGTYNEQFF.

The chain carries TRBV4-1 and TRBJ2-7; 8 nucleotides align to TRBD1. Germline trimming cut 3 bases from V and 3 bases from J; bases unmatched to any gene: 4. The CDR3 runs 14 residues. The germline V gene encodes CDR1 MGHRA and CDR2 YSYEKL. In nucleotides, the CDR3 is TGCGCCAGCAGCCACGTCGGACAGGGCTACGAGCAGTACTTC. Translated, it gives CASSHVGQGYEQYF.

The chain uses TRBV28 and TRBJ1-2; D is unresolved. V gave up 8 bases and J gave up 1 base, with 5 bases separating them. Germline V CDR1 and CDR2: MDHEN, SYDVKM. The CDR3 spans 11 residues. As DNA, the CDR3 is TGTGCCAGCGGCGGTAACTATGGCTACACCTTC. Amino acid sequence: CASGGNYGYTF.

In DNA, the CDR3 is TGTGCCAGCAGCCTCCCGGGAACTCAGGCTGGGACCCAGTACTTC. This gives the protein CASSLPGTQAGTQYF. The chain combines TRBV28 with TRBJ2-5; a weak D match, TRBD2 (5 bases). Germline V gene data show CDR1 as MDHEN and CDR2 as SYDVKM. CDR3 length: 15 residues. V was clipped by 6 bases and J by 7 bases, with 21 bases between them. Full variable domain (remainder filled in from reference TRBV28 and TRBJ2-5): DVKVTQSSRYLVKRTGEKVFLECVQDMDHENMFWYRQDPGLGLRLIYFSYDVKMKEKGDIPEGYSVSREKKERFSLILESASTNQTSMYLCASSLPGTQAGTQYFGPGTRLLVL.

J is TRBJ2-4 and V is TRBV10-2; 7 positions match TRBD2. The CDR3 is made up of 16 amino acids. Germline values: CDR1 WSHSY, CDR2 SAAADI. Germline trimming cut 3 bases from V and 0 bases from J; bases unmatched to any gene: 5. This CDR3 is CASSDASGLAKNIQYF. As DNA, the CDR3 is TGCGCCAGCAGTGACGCTAGCGGACTAGCCAAAAACATTCAGTACTTC.

The CDR3 protein is CATSRDQRNEQFF. Here the CDR3 DNA reads TGTGCCACCAGCAGAGATCAGCGGAATGAGCAGTTCTTC. The V gene is TRBV15, the J gene TRBJ2-1; a weak D match, TRBD2 (5 bases). Germline lookup yields CDR1 LNHNV and CDR2 YYDKDF (reference sequence). V was trimmed by 0 bases and J by 7 bases, leaving 7 bases between them. This CDR3 has 13 residues.

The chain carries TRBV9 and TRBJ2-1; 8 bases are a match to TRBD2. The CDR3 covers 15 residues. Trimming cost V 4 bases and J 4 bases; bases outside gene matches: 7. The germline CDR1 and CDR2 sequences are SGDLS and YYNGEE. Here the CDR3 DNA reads TGTGCCAGCAGCACCGGGGGGGCGGGGTACAATGAGCAGTTCTTC. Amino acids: CASSTGGAGYNEQFF.

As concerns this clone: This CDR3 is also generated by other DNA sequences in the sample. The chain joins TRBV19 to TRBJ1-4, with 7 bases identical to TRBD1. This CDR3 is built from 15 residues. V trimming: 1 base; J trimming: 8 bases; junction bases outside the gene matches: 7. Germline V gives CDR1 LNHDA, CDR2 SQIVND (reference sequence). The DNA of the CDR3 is TGTGCCAGTAGTATAGGACTACAGGGGAGAGAAAAACTGTTTTTT. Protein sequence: CASSIGLQGREKLFF.

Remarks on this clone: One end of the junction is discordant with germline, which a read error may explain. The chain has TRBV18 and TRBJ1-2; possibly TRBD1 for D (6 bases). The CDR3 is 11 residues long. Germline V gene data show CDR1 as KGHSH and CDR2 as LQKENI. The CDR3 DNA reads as TGTGCCAGCTCGACCCCGGGACACACTGCCTTC. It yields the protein CASSTPGHTAF.

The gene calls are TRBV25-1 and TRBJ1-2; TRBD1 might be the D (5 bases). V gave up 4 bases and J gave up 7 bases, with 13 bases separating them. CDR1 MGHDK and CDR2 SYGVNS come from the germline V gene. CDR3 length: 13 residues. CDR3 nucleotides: TGTGCCAGCAGTGTGGGGGGGGATCTTGGCTACACCTTC. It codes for CASSVGGDLGYTF.

The CDR3 coding sequence is TGTGCCAGCAGCGTAGAGCATCGACAGGGAAATGAGCAGTTCTTC. Protein product: CASSVEHRQGNEQFF. The V gene is TRBV9, the J gene TRBJ2-1, with TRBD1 matching over 7 bases. The CDR3 is 15 amino acids. Losses at the gene ends were 0 bases for V and 7 bases for J; bases not matched to a gene: 7. The germline CDR1 and CDR2 sequences are SGDLS and YYNGEE.

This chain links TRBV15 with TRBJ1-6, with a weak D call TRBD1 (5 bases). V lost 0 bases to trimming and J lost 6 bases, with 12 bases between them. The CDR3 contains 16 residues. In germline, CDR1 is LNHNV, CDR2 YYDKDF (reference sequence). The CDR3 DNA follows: TGTGCCACCAGCAGAGATAAGAGGGGAGGTAATTCACCCCTCCACTTT. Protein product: CATSRDKRGGNSPLHF.

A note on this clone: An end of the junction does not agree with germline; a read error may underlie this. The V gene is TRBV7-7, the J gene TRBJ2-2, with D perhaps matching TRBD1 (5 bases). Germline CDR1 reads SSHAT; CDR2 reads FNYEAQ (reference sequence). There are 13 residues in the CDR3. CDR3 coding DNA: TGTGCTAGCAGCCCGACAGTCACCGGGGAGCTGTTTTTT. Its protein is CASSPTVTGELFF.

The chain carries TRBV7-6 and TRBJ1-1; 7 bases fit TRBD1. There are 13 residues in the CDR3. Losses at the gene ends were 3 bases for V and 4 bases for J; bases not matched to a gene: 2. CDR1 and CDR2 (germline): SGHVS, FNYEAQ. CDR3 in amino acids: CASSLTGPTEAFF. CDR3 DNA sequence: TGTGCCAGCAGCTTGACAGGGCCCACTGAAGCTTTCTTT.

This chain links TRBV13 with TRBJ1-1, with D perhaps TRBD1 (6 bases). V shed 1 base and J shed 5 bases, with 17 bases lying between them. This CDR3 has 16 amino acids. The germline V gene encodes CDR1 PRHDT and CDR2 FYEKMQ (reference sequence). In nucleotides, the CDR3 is TGTGCCAGCAGCTTAGATGGAAGGGGGAGGGGGACTGAAGCTTTCTTT. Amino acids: CASSLDGRGRGTEAFF.